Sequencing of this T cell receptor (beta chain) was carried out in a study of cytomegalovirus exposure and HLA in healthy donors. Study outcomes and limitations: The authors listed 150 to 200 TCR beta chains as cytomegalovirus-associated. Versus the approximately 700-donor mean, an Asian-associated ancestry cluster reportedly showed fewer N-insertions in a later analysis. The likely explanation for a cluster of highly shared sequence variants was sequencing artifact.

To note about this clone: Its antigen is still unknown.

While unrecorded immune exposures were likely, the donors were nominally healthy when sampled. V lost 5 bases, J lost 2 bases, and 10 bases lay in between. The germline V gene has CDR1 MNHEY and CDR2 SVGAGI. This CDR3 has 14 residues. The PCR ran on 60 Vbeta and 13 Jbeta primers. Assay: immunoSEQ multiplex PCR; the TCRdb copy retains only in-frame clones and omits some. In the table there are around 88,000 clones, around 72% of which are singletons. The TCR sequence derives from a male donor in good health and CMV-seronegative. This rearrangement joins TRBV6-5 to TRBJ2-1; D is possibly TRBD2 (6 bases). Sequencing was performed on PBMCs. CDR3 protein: CASSIGLTYNEQFF. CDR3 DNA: TGTGCCAGCAGTATAGGACTAACCTACAATGAGCAGTTCTTC.